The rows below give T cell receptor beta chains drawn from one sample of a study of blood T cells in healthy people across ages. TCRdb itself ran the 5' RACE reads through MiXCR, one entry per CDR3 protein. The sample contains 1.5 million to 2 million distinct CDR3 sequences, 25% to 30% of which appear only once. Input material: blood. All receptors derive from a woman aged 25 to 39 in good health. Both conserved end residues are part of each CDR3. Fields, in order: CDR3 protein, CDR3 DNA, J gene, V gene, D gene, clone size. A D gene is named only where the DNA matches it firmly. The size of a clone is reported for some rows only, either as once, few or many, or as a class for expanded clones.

CASSYSSDIAYEQYF	TGTGCCAGCAGTTACTCCTCCGACATAGCCTACGAGCAGTACTTC	TRBJ2-7	TRBV6-6	-	-
CAIGTGRGYEQYF	TGTGCCATCGGGACAGGGAGGGGCTACGAGCAGTACTTC	TRBJ2-7	TRBV10-3	TRBD1	-
CSVEAHSDGYTF	TGCAGCGTTGAAGCCCACTCGGATGGCTACACCTTC	TRBJ1-2	TRBV29-1	-	few
CASSPMGRTVTYEQYF	TGTGCCAGCAGCCCAATGGGACGCACCGTAACCTACGAGCAGTACTTC	TRBJ2-7	TRBV7-3	-	many
CAWSVLGQGNQPQHF	TGTGCCTGGAGCGTCCTCGGACAGGGCAATCAGCCCCAGCATTTT	TRBJ1-5	TRBV30	TRBD1	-
CASSLEPLETRFF	TGTGCCAGCAGCTTAGAACCCCTTGAGACTCGGTTCTTC	TRBJ2-1	TRBV7-2	-	-
CASSLPPTGDPLKAPQHF	TGTGCCAGCAGTCTACCCCCGACGGGGGATCCCCTAAAGGCGCCCCAGCATTTT	TRBJ1-5	TRBV12-3/TRBV12-4	-	-
CASSQESGQPDEQYF	TGTGCCAGCAGCCAAGAATCCGGGCAGCCTGACGAGCAGTACTTC	TRBJ2-7	TRBV3-1	-	few
CAWTIDRGLHGYTF	TGTGCCTGGACCATCGACAGGGGGCTTCACGGCTACACCTTC	TRBJ1-2	TRBV30	TRBD1	many
CASSLGTSWMADTQYF	TGTGCCAGCAGCCTAGGGACTAGCTGGATGGCAGATACGCAGTATTTT	TRBJ2-3	TRBV13	TRBD2	many
CASSQVNPGRTYEQYF	TGTGCCAGCAGCCAAGTAAATCCGGGCCGAACCTACGAGCAGTACTTC	TRBJ2-7	TRBV14	-	-
CASRWNREANSPLHF	TGTGCCAGCCGCTGGAATCGCGAGGCTAATTCACCCCTCCACTTT	TRBJ1-6	TRBV28	-	few
CASSLPSGLAFDEQFF	TGTGCCAGCAGCTTACCCTCGGGACTAGCGTTTGATGAGCAGTTCTTC	TRBJ2-1	TRBV12-3/TRBV12-4	TRBD2	-